These 32 T cell receptor beta chains were sequenced from one sample in a study of Ad26.COV2.S vaccination and SARS-CoV-2 variants. Clones were sequenced by immunoSEQ multiplex PCR, and TCRdb holds only the in-frame ones, with some missing. The repertoire consists of around 170,000 clones, with around 90% occurring once and the leading ten covering more than 4.5%. The sample here was peripheral blood, taken after recovery from COVID-19. These receptors were obtained from a human donor who had recovered from COVID-19.

CDR3 in DNA: TGTGCCAGCAGCGTAGGGAAGACTAGCGGGAGGACCTCCGCCGGGGAGCTGTTTTTT. It specifies CASSVGKTSGRTSAGELFF. The chain carries TRBV9 and TRBJ2-2; TRBD2 aligns across 13 bases. The germline V gene has CDR1 SGDLS and CDR2 YYNGEE. The CDR3 sequence is 19 residues long. The V segment lost 0 bases and the J segment 6 bases; nucleotides outside the gene matches: 11.

The J gene is TRBJ2-3, the V gene TRBV7-8; TRBD2 matches at 7 bases. The length of the CDR3 is 14 residues. Germline-derived CDR1 and CDR2 are SGHVS and FQNEAQ. The J segment lost 5 bases and the V segment lost 5 bases, leaving 7 bases of the junction unmatched. The CDR3 DNA reads TGTGCCAGCAGCCGAGGAGGCGGGGGAGATACGCAGTATTTT. It codes for CASSRGGGGDTQYF.

The CDR3 nucleotides read TGTGCCACCAGTGATAGCAAGGGGGCGCGGGCCGAGCAGTACTTC. This encodes CATSDSKGARAEQYF. The chain joins TRBV24-1 to TRBJ2-7; TRBD1 matches 7 bases. V trimming: 3 bases; J trimming: 6 bases; junction bases outside the gene matches: 10. CDR1 and CDR2 (germline): KGHDR, SFDVKD. CDR3 length: 15 amino acids.

The chain is built from TRBV6-6 and TRBJ2-4, with D perhaps TRBD2 (6 bases). V lost 2 bases to trimming and J lost 8 bases, with 13 bases between them. There are 14 residues in the CDR3. Germline V lookup: CDR1 MNHNY, CDR2 SVGAGI (reference sequence). CDR3 sequence (DNA): TGTGCCAGCAGTTACGACCAGGGCGGGGACATTCAGTACTTC. This encodes CASSYDQGGDIQYF.

The gene calls are TRBV19 and TRBJ2-3; 15 bases fit TRBD2. This CDR3 spans 16 amino acids. Germline trimming cut 5 bases from V and 5 bases from J; bases unmatched to any gene: 5. Germline loops: CDR1 LNHDA, CDR2 SQIVND (reference sequence). CDR3 DNA: TGTGCCAGTAGTTCCCGGACTAGCGGGGGGGTAGATACGCAGTATTTT. It yields the protein CASSSRTSGGVDTQYF. Using reference TRBV19 and TRBJ2-3 for the parts outside the CDR3, the full variable domain is DGGITQSPKYLFRKEGQNVTLSCEQNLNHDAMYWYRQDPGQGLRLIYYSQIVNDFQKGDIAEGYSVSREKKESFPLTVTSAQKNPTAFYLCASSSRTSGGVDTQYFGPGTRLTVL.

This chain joins TRBV7-6 and TRBJ1-1, with TRBD1 matching over 7 bases. Losses at the gene ends were 5 bases for V and 3 bases for J; bases not matched to a gene: 9. CDR1 SGHVS and CDR2 FNYEAQ come from the germline V gene. This CDR3 contains 15 residues. CDR3 sequence: CASSTETGRYTEAFF. In nucleotides, the CDR3 is TGTGCCAGCAGCACAGAGACAGGGAGGTACACTGAAGCTTTCTTT.

In DNA, the CDR3 is TGTGCCAGCAGCACGACTAGCGCGACAGATACGCAGTATTTT. Protein product: CASSTTSATDTQYF. This chain connects TRBV11-3 to TRBJ2-3; 8 nucleotides agree with TRBD2. Germline V gene sequence: CDR1 SGHNT, CDR2 YENEEA. Germline trimming cut 5 bases from V and 3 bases from J; bases unmatched to any gene: 4. There are 14 residues in the CDR3.

The chain carries TRBV19 and TRBJ2-3; the match to TRBD1 covers 9 bases. The germline V gene encodes CDR1 LNHDA and CDR2 SQIVND (reference sequence). The ends lost 3 bases at V and 10 bases at J; junction bases unmatched: 14. This CDR3 spans 16 amino acids. In DNA, the CDR3 is TGTGCCAGTAGTATCTCCTCACCGGGACAGGGAACAGCGCAGTATTTT. Translated, it gives CASSISSPGQGTAQYF.

J is TRBJ2-6 and V is TRBV5-4; 13 bases agree with TRBD2. The germline V gene has CDR1 SGHNT and CDR2 YYREEE (reference sequence). V was clipped by 3 bases and J by 0 bases; unmatched bases: 6. This CDR3 comprises 19 residues. CDR3 coding DNA: TGTGCCAGCAGCTCCGGACTAGCGGGGGCGTTCTCTGGGGCCAACGTCCTGACTTTC. Translating it yields CASSSGLAGAFSGANVLTF.

The CDR3 loop is CASPKPGVGNTIYF. Written as DNA, the CDR3 is TGTGCCTCTCCGAAGCCCGGGGTTGGAAACACCATATATTTT. The chain has TRBV6-5 and TRBJ1-3; D unclear. Germline V gene sequence: CDR1 MNHEY, CDR2 SVGAGI. The CDR3 length is 14 residues. Trimming removed 11 bases at V and 3 bases at J, with 17 bases between.

The rearrangement uses TRBV6-5 and TRBJ2-3; TRBD2 agrees at 8 bases. Germline V CDR1 and CDR2: MNHEY, SVGAGI. Trimming at V came to 6 bases and at J to 6 bases, leaving 11 bases not matched to a gene. The CDR3 sequence is 15 residues long. The CDR3 loop reads CASRGLAGITDTQYF. The CDR3, as DNA: TGTGCCAGCAGAGGACTAGCAGGAATTACGGATACGCAGTATTTT.

The chain combines TRBV5-1 with TRBJ2-1; TRBD2 aligns across 13 bases. After removal of 2 bases from V and 10 bases from J, the junction contained 6 bases not matched to a gene. CDR1 SGHRS and CDR2 YFSETQ come from the germline V gene. The CDR3 covers 15 residues. The CDR3: CASSFTSGRAGEQFF. The DNA for the CDR3 is TGCGCCAGCAGCTTTACTAGCGGGAGGGCCGGCGAGCAGTTCTTC.

This sequence joins TRBV5-1 and TRBJ2-1; D is perhaps TRBD1 or TRBD2 (5 bases each). CDR1 and CDR2 (germline): SGHRS, YFSETQ. The CDR3 covers 13 residues. V lost 8 bases to trimming and J lost 6 bases, with 15 bases between them. The CDR3 spells CASRLQGVNEQFF. DNA for the CDR3: TGCGCCAGTAGACTGCAGGGAGTCAATGAGCAGTTCTTC.

Only one count was recorded for this clone. The V call is TRBV1, the J call TRBJ2-7; no DNA check was done on the table's D call, TRBD1. TRBV1 is noted as a pseudogene. The CDR3 runs 18 residues. The chain's CDR3 is CTSSQQTGRGQGSCEQYF. In nucleotides, the CDR3 is TGCACCAGCAGCCAACAAACGGGGCGAGGACAGGGGAGTTGCGAGCAGTACTTC.

This rearrangement joins TRBV11-1 to TRBJ1-6; maybe TRBD1 (6 bases). The V end was cut by 1 base, the J end by 14 bases, with 21 bases between. This CDR3 has 16 residues. Germline CDR1 and CDR2: SGHAT and FQDESV (reference sequence). CDR3 amino acids: CASSLGPSRTALTLHF. The CDR3 coding sequence is TGTGCCAGCAGCTTAGGGCCTTCGCGGACAGCGCTTACCCTCCACTTT.

V gene TRBV2 combines with J gene TRBJ2-1; D ambiguous. The CDR3 covers 11 residues. Germline V gene sequence: CDR1 SNHLY, CDR2 FYNNEI. V was shortened by 6 bases and J by 9 bases, with 9 bases between the two germline ends. CDR3 nucleotide sequence: TGTGCCAGCAGGATGGACGGTGAGCAGTTCTTC. It yields the protein CASRMDGEQFF.

The rearrangement uses TRBV7-3 and TRBJ2-1; a possible D gene is TRBD1 (5 bases). CDR1 and CDR2 from the germline V gene are SGHTA and FQGTGA. Trimming removed 4 bases from V and 8 bases from J, with 15 bases in between. The CDR3 loop spans 14 amino acids. The CDR3 here is CASSYSPVGDEQFF. The CDR3 DNA follows: TGTGCCAGCAGCTATTCCCCGGTAGGGGATGAGCAGTTCTTC.

The chain uses TRBV7-2 and TRBJ2-7; 11 bases align to TRBD1. The CDR3 runs 13 residues. Germline CDR1 is SGHTA and CDR2 is FQGNSA. V shed 4 bases, J shed 4 bases, and the junction held 0 bases outside the gene matches. CDR3 amino acids: CASSWDRGYEQYF. CDR3 DNA sequence: TGTGCCAGCAGCTGGGACAGGGGGTACGAGCAGTACTTC.

The V and J genes are TRBV11-3 and TRBJ2-3; D is perhaps TRBD2 (6 bases). Per the germline V gene, CDR1 is SGHNT and CDR2 is YENEEA. This CDR3 contains 16 residues. Trimming cost V 5 bases and J 0 bases, with 15 bases left between them. In DNA, the CDR3 is TGTGCCAGCAGCCTCGGGCTAGCGCATAGCACAGATACGCAGTATTTT. Translated, it gives CASSLGLAHSTDTQYF.

V gene TRBV6-5 combines with J gene TRBJ2-3, with 10 positions matching TRBD2. The CDR3 runs to 14 residues. Losses at the gene ends were 8 bases for V and 1 base for J; bases not matched to a gene: 3. Germline CDR1 is MNHEY and CDR2 is SVGAGI. In nucleotides, the CDR3 is TGTGCCAGCGGTCTAGCGGGGGGCACAGATACGCAGTATTTT. Amino acid sequence: CASGLAGGTDTQYF.

There are a few counts of this clone. J is TRBJ1-2 and V is TRBV9; TRBD1 is a possible D gene (5 bases). From germline, CDR1 is SGDLS and CDR2 YYNGEE. The CDR3 runs to 16 residues. The V and J ends lost 4 bases and 2 bases respectively, with 18 bases between them. The CDR3 bases are TGTGCCAGCAGCCCTGAATGGGGGTTGGGGAACTATGGCTACACCTTC. It specifies CASSPEWGLGNYGYTF. The variable domain in full, completed from reference TRBV9 and TRBJ1-2, reads DSGVTQTPKHLITATGQRVTLRCSPRSGDLSVYWYQQSLDQGLQFLIQYYNGEERAKGNILERFSAQQFPDLHSELNLSSLELGDSALYFCASSPEWGLGNYGYTFGSGTRLTVV.

This chain joins TRBV6-5 and TRBJ1-6; D ambiguous. The V gene's germline CDR1 is MNHEY and CDR2 SVGAGI. V lost 0 bases and J 8 bases, leaving 11 bases between the germline ends. The CDR3 consists of 15 residues. The CDR3 nucleotides read TGTGCCAGCAGTTACTCGTATGGGGTGGATTCACCCCTCCACTTT. Amino acids: CASSYSYGVDSPLHF.

The rearrangement uses TRBV5-6 and TRBJ2-6; D not certain. Trimming shortened V by 4 bases and J by 4 bases, and 9 bases separated the two germline ends. This CDR3 is built from 14 residues. Germline V gene sequence: CDR1 SGHDT, CDR2 YYEEEE. The chain's CDR3 is CASSRPGGANVLTF. In DNA, the CDR3 is TGTGCCAGCAGCAGGCCTGGAGGGGCCAACGTCCTGACTTTC.

CDR3 loop: CASSLRSTDTQYF. CDR3 nucleotides: TGTGCCAGCAGCCTCCGGAGCACAGATACGCAGTATTTT. The J gene is TRBJ2-3, the V gene TRBV3-1 (or the pseudogene TRBV3-2); D remains unclear. V dropped 4 bases and J dropped 0 bases, with 5 bases sitting between them. The germline V gene encodes CDR1 LGHDT and CDR2 YNNKEL (reference sequence). The CDR3 totals 13 residues.

The chain has TRBV5-1 and TRBJ2-7; no clear D. This CDR3 comprises 15 residues. Trimming shortened V by 4 bases and J by 0 bases, and 14 bases separated the two germline ends. CDR1 is SGHRS, CDR2 YFSETQ, per germline. CDR3 in amino acids: CASSRQPASSYEQYF. The CDR3 bases are TGCGCCAGCAGCCGCCAGCCAGCAAGCTCCTACGAGCAGTACTTC.

The rearrangement links TRBV27 to TRBJ2-1; perhaps TRBD1 as D (6 bases). The CDR3 contains 15 residues. Germline CDR1 and CDR2: MNHEY and SMNVEV (reference sequence). The germline V and J ends were trimmed by 5 bases and 3 bases, with 14 bases remaining between them. The chain's CDR3 is CASSPGTTIYNEQFF. The CDR3 DNA reads as TGTGCCAGCAGTCCCGGGACAACCATCTACAATGAGCAGTTCTTC.

The chain employs TRBV5-5 and TRBJ1-2, with 7 positions matching TRBD1. This CDR3 comprises 16 residues. CDR1 is SGHKS, CDR2 YYEKEE, per germline (reference sequence). The J segment lost 0 bases and the V segment lost 4 bases, leaving 9 bases of the junction unmatched. The CDR3 region has the DNA TGTGCCAGCAGCCCCAGGACAGGCGATTCTAACTATGGCTACACCTTC. Its protein product is CASSPRTGDSNYGYTF.

The chain uses TRBV4-1 and TRBJ1-3; TRBD1 aligns across 7 bases. The trim removed 5 bases at V and 3 bases at J, leaving 16 bases unmatched. The CDR3 is made up of 18 amino acids. Germline-derived CDR1 and CDR2 are MGHRA and YSYEKL. The CDR3 region has the DNA TGCGCCAGCAGCAGGACAGGAGAGAGTATTGGGAATGGAAACACCATATATTTT. Its protein product is CASSRTGESIGNGNTIYF.

The V and J genes are TRBV5-1 and TRBJ1-1; TRBD1 aligns across 7 bases. This CDR3 is 12 amino acids long. J gave up 8 bases and V 0 bases, and 1 base lay outside the gene matches. The germline gives CDR1 SGHRS, CDR2 YFSETQ. The CDR3 nucleotides are TGCGCCAGCAGCTTGGACAGGGGCGAAGCTTTCTTT. This codes for CASSLDRGEAFF. Supplemented by reference TRBV5-1 and TRBJ1-1, the full variable domain reads KAGVTQTPRYLIKTRGQQVTLSCSPISGHRSVSWYQQTPGQGLQFLFEYFSETQRNKGNFPGRFSGRQFSNSRSEMNVSTLELGDSALYLCASSLDRGEAFFGQGTRLTVV.

This chain connects TRBV5-6 to TRBJ1-1; no clear D gene. V lost 1 base to trimming and J lost 1 base, with 11 bases between them. Germline-derived CDR1 and CDR2 are SGHDT and YYEEEE. This CDR3 has 15 residues. This chain's CDR3 is CASSLLSRPNTEAFF. The CDR3 DNA sequence: TGTGCCAGCAGCTTGCTTAGCAGGCCGAACACTGAAGCTTTCTTT.

V gene TRBV6-6 combines with J gene TRBJ2-2; 7 bases agree with TRBD2. The length of the CDR3 is 16 residues. Losses at the gene ends were 6 bases for V and 4 bases for J; bases not matched to a gene: 11. Per germline, CDR1 MNHNY and CDR2 SVGAGI (reference sequence). The CDR3 DNA is TGTGCCAGCAGCTTATCTTGGGGGGGAGTCACCGGGGAGCTGTTTTTT. Translation gives CASSLSWGGVTGELFF.

CDR3 residues: CASSSTGSSYEQYF. The CDR3 coding sequence is TGTGCCAGCAGCTCGACCGGGAGCTCCTACGAGCAGTACTTC. The chain couples TRBV7-8 to TRBJ2-7; D is perhaps TRBD2 (6 bases). Germline V CDR1 and CDR2: SGHVS, FQNEAQ. V was shortened by 4 bases and J by 0 bases, with 10 bases between the two germline ends. This CDR3 spans 14 amino acids.